This T cell receptor (beta chain) emerged from a study of blood T cell repertoires in COVID-19. Across the whole study: The study drew acute and convalescent COVID-19 samples from the United States, Italy and Spain. PBMCs, B-cell-depleted T cells, or T cells provided the cDNA or gDNA that made up the material.

V lost 2 bases and J 8 bases, leaving 20 bases between the germline ends. The V gene's germline CDR1 is KGHDR and CDR2 SFDVKD. The CDR3 runs 16 residues. In the original analysis: Amplifying reference gene primers gave estimates of nucleated cell counts. This table comes from immunoSEQ multiplex PCR, and its TCRdb copy is limited to in-frame clones, with some not included. V, J and clone size reflect that table, while D and trimming were determined from the DNA. The table shows about 240,000 clones, with roughly 87% occurring only once. The chain couples TRBV24-1 to TRBJ1-2; no clear D gene. This TCR derives from a man in his sixties who had recovered from COVID-19. Sequences were obtained from peripheral blood. CDR3 sequence: CATSDSRSGRLGGYTF. In DNA, the CDR3 is TGTGCCACCAGTGATTCGCGGAGCGGCCGGTTGGGCGGCTACACCTTC.